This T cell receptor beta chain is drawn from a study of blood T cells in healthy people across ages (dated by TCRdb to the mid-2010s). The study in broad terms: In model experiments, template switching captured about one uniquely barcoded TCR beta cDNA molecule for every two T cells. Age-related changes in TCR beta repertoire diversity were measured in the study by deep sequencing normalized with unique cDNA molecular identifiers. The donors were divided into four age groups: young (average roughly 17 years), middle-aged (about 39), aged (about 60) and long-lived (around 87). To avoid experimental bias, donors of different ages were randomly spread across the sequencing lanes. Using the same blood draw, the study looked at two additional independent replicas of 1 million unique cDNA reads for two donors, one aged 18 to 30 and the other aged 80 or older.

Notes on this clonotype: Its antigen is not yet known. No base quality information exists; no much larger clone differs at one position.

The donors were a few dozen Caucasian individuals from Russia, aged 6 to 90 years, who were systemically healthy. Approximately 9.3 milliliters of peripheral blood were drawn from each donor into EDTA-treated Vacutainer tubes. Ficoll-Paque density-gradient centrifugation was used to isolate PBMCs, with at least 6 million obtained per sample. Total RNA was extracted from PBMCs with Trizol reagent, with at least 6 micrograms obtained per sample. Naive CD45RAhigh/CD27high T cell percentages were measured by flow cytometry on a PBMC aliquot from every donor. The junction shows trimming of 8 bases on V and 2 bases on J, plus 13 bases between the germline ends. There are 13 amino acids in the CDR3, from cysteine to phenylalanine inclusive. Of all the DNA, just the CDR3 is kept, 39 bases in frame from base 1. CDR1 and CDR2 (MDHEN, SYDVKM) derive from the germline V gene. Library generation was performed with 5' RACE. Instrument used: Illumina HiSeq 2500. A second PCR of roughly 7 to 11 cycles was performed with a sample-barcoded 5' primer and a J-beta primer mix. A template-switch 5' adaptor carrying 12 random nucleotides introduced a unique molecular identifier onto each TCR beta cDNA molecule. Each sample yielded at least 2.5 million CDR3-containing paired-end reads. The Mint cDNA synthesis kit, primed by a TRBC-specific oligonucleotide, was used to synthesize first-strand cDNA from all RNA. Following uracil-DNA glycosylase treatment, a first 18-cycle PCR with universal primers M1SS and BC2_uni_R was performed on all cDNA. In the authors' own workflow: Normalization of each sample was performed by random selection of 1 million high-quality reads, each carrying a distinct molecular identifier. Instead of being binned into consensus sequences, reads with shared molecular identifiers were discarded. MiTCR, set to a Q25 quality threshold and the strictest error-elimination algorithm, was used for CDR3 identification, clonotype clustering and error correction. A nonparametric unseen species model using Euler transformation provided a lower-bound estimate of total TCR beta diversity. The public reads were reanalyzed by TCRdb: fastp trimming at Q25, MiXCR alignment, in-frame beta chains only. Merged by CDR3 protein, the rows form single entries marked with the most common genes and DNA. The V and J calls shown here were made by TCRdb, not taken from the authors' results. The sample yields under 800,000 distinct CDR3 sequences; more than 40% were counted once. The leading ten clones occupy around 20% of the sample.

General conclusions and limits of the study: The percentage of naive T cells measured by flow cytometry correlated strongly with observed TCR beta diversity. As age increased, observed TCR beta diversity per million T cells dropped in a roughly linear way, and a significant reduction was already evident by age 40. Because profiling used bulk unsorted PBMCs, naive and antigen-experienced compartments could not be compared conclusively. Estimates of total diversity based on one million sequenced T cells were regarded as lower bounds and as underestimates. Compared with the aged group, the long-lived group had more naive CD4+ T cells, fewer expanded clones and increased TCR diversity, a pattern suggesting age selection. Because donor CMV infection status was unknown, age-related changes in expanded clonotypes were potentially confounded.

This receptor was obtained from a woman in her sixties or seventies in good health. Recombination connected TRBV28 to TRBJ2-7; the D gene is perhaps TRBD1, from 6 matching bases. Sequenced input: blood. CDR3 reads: CASSPGHTYEQYF. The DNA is TGTGCCAGCTCACCGGGACACACCTACGAGCAGTACTTC.